This note documents a single TCR beta chain sequence. In the authors' workflow: Reference gene primer amplification gave nucleated cell count estimates. TCRdb's copy holds only in-frame clones and misses some; the assay was immunoSEQ multiplex PCR. V, J and clone size are those of that table, while D and trimming were read from the DNA. The table lists tens of thousands of clones, approximately 89% of them singletons, with 5.1% in the top ten. The data belong to a study of blood T cell repertoires in COVID-19. As for the study in general: T cells, B-cell-depleted T cells, or PBMCs provided the cDNA or gDNA that served as material.

The trim removed 9 bases at V and 2 bases at J, leaving 10 bases unmatched. The CDR3 runs 15 residues. The germline CDR1 and CDR2 sequences are KGHDR and SFDVKD. The sequencing input was peripheral blood. This clonotype was obtained from an elderly man with acute or convalescent COVID-19. The chain couples TRBV24-1 to TRBJ2-5, with 8 bases matching TRBD1. The CDR3 region is CATQSGTGLQETQYF. In DNA form, the CDR3 reads TGTGCCACCCAAAGTGGGACAGGTTTACAAGAGACCCAGTACTTC.